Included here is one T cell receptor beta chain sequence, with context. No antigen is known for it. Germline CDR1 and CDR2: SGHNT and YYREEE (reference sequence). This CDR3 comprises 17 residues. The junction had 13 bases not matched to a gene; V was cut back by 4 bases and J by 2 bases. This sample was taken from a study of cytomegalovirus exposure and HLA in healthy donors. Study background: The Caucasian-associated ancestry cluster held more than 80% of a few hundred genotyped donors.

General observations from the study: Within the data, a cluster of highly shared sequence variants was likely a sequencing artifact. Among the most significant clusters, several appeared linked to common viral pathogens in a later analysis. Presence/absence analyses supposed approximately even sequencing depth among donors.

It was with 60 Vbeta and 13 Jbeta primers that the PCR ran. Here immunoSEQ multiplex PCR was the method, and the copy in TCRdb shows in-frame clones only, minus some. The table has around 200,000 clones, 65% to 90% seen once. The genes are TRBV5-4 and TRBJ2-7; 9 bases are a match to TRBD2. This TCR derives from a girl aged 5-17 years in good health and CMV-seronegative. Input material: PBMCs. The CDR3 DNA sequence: TGTGCCAGCAGCCTGAATAGACTAGCGGATACAACCTACGAGCAGTACTTC. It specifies CASSLNRLADTTYEQYF. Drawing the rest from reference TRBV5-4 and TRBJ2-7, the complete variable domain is ETGVTQSPTHLIKTRGQQVTLRCSSQSGHNTVSWYQQALGQGPQFIFQYYREEENGRGNFPPRFSGLQFPNYSSELNVNALELDDSALYLCASSLNRLADTTYEQYFGPGTRLTVT.